The clone carrying this T cell receptor beta chain showed up many times. Antigen: not known. TCR cDNA molecules were tagged individually, and each one carried a unique molecular identifier. TCRdb itself ran the 5' RACE reads through MiXCR, one entry per CDR3 protein. The profile covers about 27,000 distinct CDR3 sequences, with 7.1% appearing a single time and around 25% taken by the ten largest. V was cut by 5 bases and J by 6 bases, with 8 bases left in between. The CDR3 runs to 12 residues. Germline V gene data show CDR1 as SGHTA and CDR2 as FQGNSA. These data belong to a study of spatial heterogeneity in lung cancer. Study-wide points: Tumor mutation count correlated with how many alpha and beta TCRs expanded intratumorally.

Regarding time point: sample taken at primary tumor resection. Whole RNA obtained from tumor, nontumor lung or frozen PBMC underwent sequencing without sorting. This receptor was identified in a male donor with early-stage non-small cell lung cancer. The sample consisted of lung tumor tissue, taken at surgery. The gene calls are TRBV7-2 and TRBJ1-5, with D unclear. This CDR3 is CASSPPGQPQHF. As DNA, the CDR3 is TGTGCCAGCAGCCCGCCGGGTCAGCCCCAGCATTTT.